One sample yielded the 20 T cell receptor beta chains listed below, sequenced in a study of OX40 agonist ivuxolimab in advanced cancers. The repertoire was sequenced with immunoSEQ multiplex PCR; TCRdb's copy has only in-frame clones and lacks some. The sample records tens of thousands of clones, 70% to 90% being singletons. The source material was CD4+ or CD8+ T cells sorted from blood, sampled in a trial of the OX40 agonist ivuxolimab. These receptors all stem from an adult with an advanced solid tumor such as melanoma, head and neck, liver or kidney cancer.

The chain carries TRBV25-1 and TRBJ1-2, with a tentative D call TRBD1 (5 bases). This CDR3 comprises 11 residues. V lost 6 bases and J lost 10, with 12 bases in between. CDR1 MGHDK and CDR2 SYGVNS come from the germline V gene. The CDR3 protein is CASSVGGTYTF. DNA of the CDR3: TGTGCCAGCAGCGTGGGGGGGACCTACACCTTC.

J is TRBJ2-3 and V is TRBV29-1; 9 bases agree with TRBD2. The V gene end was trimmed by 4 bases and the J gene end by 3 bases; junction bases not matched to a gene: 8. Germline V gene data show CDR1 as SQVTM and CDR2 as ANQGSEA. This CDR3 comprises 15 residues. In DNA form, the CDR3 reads TGCAGCGTTGTGGTGGCGGGGGGGTCTACAGATACGCAGTATTTT. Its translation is CSVVVAGGSTDTQYF.

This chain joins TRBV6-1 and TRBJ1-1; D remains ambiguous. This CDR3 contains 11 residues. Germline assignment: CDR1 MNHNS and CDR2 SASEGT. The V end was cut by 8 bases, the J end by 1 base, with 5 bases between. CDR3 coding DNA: TGTGCCAGCCGTACGAACACTGAAGCTTTCTTT. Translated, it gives CASRTNTEAFF.

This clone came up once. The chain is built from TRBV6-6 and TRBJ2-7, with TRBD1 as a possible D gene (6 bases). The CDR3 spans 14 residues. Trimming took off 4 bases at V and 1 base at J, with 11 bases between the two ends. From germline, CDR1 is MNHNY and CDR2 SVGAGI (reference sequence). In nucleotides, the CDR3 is TGTGCCAGCAGTTTCACCGGACAGTCCTACGAGCAGTACTTC. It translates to CASSFTGQSYEQYF.

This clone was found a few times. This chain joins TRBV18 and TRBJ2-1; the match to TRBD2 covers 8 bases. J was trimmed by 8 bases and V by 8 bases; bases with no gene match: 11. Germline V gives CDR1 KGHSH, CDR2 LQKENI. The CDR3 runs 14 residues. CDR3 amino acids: CASAPGLGHDEQFF. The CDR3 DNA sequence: TGTGCCAGCGCCCCGGGACTAGGGCACGATGAGCAGTTCTTC.

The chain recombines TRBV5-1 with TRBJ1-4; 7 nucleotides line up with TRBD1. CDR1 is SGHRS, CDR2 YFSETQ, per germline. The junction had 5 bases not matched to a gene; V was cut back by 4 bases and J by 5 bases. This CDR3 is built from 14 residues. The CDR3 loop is CASSALQGNEKLFF. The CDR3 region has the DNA TGCGCCAGCAGCGCCCTACAGGGGAATGAAAAACTGTTTTTT.

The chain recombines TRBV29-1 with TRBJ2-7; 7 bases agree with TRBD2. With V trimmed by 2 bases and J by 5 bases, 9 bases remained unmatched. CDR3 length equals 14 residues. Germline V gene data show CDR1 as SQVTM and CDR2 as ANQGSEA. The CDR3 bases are TGCAGCGTTGAAATCGGGGTGGGGAGGGACGAGCAGTACTTC. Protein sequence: CSVEIGVGRDEQYF.

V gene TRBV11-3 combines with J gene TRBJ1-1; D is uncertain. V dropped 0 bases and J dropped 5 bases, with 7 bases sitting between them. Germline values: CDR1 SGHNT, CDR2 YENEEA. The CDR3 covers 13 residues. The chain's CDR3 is CASSLEGKTEAFF. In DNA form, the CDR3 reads TGTGCCAGCAGCTTAGAGGGGAAAACTGAAGCTTTCTTT.

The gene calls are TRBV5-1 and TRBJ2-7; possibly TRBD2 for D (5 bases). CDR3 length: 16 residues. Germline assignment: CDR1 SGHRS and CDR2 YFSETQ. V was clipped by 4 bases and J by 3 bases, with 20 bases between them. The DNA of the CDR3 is TGCGCCAGCAGCCCCGAGGCTACCCTGACTATCTACGAGCAGTACTTC. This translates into CASSPEATLTIYEQYF.

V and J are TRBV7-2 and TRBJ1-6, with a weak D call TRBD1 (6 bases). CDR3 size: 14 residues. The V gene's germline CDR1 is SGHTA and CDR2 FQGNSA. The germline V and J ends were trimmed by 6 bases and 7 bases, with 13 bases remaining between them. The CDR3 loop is CASRTGSSNSPLHF. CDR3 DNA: TGTGCCAGCAGAACAGGGAGTAGCAATTCACCCCTCCACTTT.

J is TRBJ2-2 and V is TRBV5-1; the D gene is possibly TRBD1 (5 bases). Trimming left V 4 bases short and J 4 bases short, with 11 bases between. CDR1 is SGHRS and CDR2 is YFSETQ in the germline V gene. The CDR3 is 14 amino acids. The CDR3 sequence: CASSRQGITGELFF. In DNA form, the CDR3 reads TGCGCCAGCAGCCGTCAGGGTATCACCGGGGAGCTGTTTTTT. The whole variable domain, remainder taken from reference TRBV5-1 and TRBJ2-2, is KAGVTQTPRYLIKTRGQQVTLSCSPISGHRSVSWYQQTPGQGLQFLFEYFSETQRNKGNFPGRFSGRQFSNSRSEMNVSTLELGDSALYLCASSRQGITGELFFGEGSRLTVL.

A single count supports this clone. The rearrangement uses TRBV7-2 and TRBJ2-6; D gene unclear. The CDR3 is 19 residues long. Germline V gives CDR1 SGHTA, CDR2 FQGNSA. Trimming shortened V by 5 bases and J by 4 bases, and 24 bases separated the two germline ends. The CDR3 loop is CASSRPASGSSWGANVLTF. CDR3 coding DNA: TGTGCCAGCAGCAGACCAGCCTCCGGGTCCTCTTGGGGGGCCAACGTCCTGACTTTC.

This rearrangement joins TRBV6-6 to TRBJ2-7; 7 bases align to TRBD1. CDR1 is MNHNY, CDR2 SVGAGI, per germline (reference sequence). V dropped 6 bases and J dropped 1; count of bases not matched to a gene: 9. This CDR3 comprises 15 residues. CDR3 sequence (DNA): TGTGCCAGCAGCCCCGGGACAGAGAGATCCTACGAGCAGTACTTC. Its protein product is CASSPGTERSYEQYF.

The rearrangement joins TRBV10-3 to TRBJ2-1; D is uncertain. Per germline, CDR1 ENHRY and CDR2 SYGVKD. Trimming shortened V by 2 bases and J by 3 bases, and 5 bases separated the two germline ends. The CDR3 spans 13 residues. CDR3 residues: CAISETDYNEQFF. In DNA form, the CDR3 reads TGTGCCATCAGTGAGACAGACTACAATGAGCAGTTCTTC.

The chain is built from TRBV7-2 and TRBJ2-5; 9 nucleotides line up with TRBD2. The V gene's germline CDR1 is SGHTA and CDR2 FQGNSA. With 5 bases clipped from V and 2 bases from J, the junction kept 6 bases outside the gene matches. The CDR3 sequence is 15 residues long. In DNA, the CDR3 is TGTGCCAGCAGCCGGCAAGCGGGGGGTCAAGAGACCCAGTACTTC. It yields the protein CASSRQAGGQETQYF.

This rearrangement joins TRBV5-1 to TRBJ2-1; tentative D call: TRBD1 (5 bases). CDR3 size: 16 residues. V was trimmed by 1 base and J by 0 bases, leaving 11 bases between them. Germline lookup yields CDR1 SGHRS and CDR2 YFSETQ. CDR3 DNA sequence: TGCGCCAGCAGCTTGCAAGGGGCCAGCTCCTACAATGAGCAGTTCTTC. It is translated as CASSLQGASSYNEQFF. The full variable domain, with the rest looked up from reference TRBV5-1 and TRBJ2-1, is KAGVTQTPRYLIKTRGQQVTLSCSPISGHRSVSWYQQTPGQGLQFLFEYFSETQRNKGNFPGRFSGRQFSNSRSEMNVSTLELGDSALYLCASSLQGASSYNEQFFGPGTRLTVL.

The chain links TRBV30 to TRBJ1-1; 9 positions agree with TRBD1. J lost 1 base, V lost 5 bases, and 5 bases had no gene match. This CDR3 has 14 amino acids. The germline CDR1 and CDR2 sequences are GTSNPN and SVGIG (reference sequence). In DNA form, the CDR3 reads TGTGCCTGGTACAGGGGGCGTTCGAACACTGAAGCTTTCTTT. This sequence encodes CAWYRGRSNTEAFF.

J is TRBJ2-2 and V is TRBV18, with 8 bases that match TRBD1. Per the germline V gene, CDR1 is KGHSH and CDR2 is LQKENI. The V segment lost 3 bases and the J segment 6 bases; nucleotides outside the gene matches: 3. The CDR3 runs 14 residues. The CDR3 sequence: CASSPETGAGELFF. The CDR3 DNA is TGTGCCAGCTCACCTGAGACAGGGGCCGGGGAGCTGTTTTTT. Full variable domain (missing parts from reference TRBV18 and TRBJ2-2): NAGVMQNPRHLVRRRGQEARLRCSPMKGHSHVYWYRQLPEEGLKFMVYLQKENIIDESGMPKERFSAEFPKEGPSILRIQQVVRGDSAAYFCASSPETGAGELFFGEGSRLTVL.

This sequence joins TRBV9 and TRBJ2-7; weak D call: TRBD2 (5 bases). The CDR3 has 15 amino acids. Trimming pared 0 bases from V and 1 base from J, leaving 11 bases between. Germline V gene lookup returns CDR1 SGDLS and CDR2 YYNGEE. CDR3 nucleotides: TGTGCCAGCAGCGTAGGTGGACGGGGATCCTACGAGCAGTACTTC. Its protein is CASSVGGRGSYEQYF.

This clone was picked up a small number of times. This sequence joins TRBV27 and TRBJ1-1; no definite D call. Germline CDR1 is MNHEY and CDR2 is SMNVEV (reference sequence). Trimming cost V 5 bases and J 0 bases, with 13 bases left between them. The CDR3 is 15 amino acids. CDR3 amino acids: CASSDPPSMNTEAFF. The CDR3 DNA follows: TGTGCCAGCAGTGACCCCCCTAGTATGAACACTGAAGCTTTCTTT.